This record concerns one TCR beta chain sequence. TCR beta cDNA was made from around 520 ng total RNA with a constant-region primer. Three rounds of nested multiplex PCR with slightly modified ARM-PCR produced TCR beta libraries. TRBV1-TRBV30 forward primers and a C-beta reverse primer were used in the first two PCR rounds, which each ran for approximately 10 cycles. A single record per CDR3 protein comes from TCRdb applying MiXCR to the multiplex PCR reads. The sample includes 180,000 or so distinct CDR3 sequences, about 60% seen only once; the top ten take approximately 70%. Germline loops: CDR1 SNHLY, CDR2 FYNNEI. CDR3 size: 15 residues. With V trimmed by 6 bases and J by 6 bases, 11 bases remained unmatched. Unsorted whole blood yielded blood RNA, and germline DNA was extracted as well. The sample is drawn from a study of tumor-infiltrating lymphocytes in primary liver carcinoma.

The sequenced sample consisted of peripheral blood. This rearrangement joins TRBV2 to TRBJ1-2, with 9 bases identical to TRBD1. This sequence was found in a man aged 35 to 55 with primary liver carcinoma and hepatitis B virus infection. The CDR3 coding sequence is TGTGCCAGCAGCAAGCAACAGGGGGCTGGGAATGGCTACACCTTC. Translation gives CASSKQQGAGNGYTF.